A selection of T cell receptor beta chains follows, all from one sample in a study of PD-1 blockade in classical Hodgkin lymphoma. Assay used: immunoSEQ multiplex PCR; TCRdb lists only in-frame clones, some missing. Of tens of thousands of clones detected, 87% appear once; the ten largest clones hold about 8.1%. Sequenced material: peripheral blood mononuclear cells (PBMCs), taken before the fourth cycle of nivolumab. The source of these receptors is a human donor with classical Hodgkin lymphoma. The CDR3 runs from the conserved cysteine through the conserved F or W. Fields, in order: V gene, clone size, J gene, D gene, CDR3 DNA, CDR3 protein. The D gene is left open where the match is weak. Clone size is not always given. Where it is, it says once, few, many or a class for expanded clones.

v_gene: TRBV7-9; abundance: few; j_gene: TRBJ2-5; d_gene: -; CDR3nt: TGTGCCAGCAGCTTTATCGGAGAGACCCAGTACTTC; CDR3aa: CASSFIGETQYF
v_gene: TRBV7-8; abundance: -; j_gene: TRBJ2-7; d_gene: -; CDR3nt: TGTGCCAGCAGCCTAGGGAGAGTATACGAGCAGTACTTC; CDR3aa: CASSLGRVYEQYF
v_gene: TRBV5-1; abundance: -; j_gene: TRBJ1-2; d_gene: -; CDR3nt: TGCGCCAGCAGCTTAGACGGCAGCTATGGCTACACCTTC; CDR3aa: CASSLDGSYGYTF
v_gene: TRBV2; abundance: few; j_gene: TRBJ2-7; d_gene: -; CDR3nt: TGTGCCAGCACTGGAACCCCGGGCTCTGTAAACTACGAGCAGTACTTC; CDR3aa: CASTGTPGSVNYEQYF
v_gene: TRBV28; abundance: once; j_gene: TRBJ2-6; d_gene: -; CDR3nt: TGTGCCAGCGCTACGGCTAGCTCTGGGGCCAACGTCCTGACTTTC; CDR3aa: CASATASSGANVLTF
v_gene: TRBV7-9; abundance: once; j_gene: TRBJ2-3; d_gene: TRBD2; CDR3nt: TGTGCCAGCAGCCTCCCGGGACTAGCGTCTACGCAGTATTTT; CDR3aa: CASSLPGLASTQYF
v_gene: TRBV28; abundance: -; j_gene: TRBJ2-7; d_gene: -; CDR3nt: TGTGCCAGCAGTCCCATGGGGTATCGGTACGAGCAGTACTTC; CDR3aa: CASSPMGYRYEQYF
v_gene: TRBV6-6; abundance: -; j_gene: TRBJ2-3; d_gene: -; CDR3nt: TGTGCCAGCAGTTTGGGTCAAACAATCACAGATACGCAGTATTTT; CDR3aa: CASSLGQTITDTQYF
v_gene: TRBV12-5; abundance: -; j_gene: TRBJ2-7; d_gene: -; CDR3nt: TGTGCTAGTGGTTCCTCGGACAGATCCGAGCAGTACTTC; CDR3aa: CASGSSDRSEQYF
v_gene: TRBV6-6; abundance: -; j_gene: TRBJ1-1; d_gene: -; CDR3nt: TGTGCCAGCAGCACCGGGCTACAAGGAGCTGAAGCTTTCTTT; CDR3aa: CASSTGLQGAEAFF
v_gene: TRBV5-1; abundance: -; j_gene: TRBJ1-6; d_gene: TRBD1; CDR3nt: TGCGCCAGCAGCCCGGGTCGACAGGGCGCTTCACCCCTCCACTTT; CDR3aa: CASSPGRQGASPLHF
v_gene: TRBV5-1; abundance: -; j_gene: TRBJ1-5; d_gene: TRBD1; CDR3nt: TGCGCCAGCAGTCCGACAGGGGAGCGGAATCAGCCCCAGCATTTT; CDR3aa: CASSPTGERNQPQHF
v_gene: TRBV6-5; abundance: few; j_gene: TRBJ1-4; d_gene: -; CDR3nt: TGTGCCAGCAGTTACTACGGTAATGAAAAACTGTTTTTT; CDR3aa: CASSYYGNEKLFF
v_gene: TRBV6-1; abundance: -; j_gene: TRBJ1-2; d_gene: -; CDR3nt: TGTGCCAGCCGTCGGACTAACTATGGCTACACCTTC; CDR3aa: CASRRTNYGYTF
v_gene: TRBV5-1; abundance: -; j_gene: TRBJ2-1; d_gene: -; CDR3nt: TGCGCCAGCAGCGCGGACAACCCTCGCGATGAGCAGTTCTTC; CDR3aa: CASSADNPRDEQFF
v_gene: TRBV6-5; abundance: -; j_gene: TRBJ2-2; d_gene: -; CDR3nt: TGTGCCAGCAGTTACCGAATGCCAGGCTCACCCGGGGAGCTGTTTTTT; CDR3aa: CASSYRMPGSPGELFF
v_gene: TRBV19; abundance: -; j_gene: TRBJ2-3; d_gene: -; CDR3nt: TGTGCCAGTAGTATCAAAGGTTCTAGCACAGATACGCAGTATTTT; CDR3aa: CASSIKGSSTDTQYF
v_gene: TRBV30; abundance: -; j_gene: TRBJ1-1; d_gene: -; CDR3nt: TGTGCCTGGGGGGACCTTCCCGGTACTGAAGCTTTCTTT; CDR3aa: CAWGDLPGTEAFF
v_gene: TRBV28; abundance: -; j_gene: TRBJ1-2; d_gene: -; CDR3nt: TGTGCCAGCAAACAACCCCTGGGCAGCCCGCTCTATGGCTACACCTTC; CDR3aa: CASKQPLGSPLYGYTF
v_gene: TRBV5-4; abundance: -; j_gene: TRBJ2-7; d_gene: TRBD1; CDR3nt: TGTGCCAGCAGCCCAAAGGGCCGGACAGGGGCACACTACGAGCAGTACTTC; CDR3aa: CASSPKGRTGAHYEQYF
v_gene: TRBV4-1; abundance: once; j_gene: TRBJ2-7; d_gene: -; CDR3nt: TGCGCCAGCAGCCAAGAAAGCTTGGACGAGCAGTACTTC; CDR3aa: CASSQESLDEQYF
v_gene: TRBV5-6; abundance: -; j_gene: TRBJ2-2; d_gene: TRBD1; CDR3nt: TGTGCCAGCAGCTCCGGGACAGGGAACACCGGGGAGCTGTTTTTT; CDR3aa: CASSSGTGNTGELFF
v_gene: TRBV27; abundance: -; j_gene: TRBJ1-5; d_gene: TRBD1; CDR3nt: TGTGCCAGCAGCCTGCTAGGGACAGGGAATCAGCCCCAGCATTTT; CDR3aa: CASSLLGTGNQPQHF
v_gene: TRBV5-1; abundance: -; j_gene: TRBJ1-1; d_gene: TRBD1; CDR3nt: TGCGCCAGCAGCTTGGCAGGGGGCCTTGAAGCTTTCTTT; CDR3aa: CASSLAGGLEAFF
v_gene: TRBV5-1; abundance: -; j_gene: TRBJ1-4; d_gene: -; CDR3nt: TGCGCCAGCAGCGTCGGACAGCCTGGTGAAAAACTGTTTTTT; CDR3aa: CASSVGQPGEKLFF
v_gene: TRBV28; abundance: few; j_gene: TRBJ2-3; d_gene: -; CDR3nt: TGTGCCAGCAGAGACCCCGGCAGCACAGATACGCAGTATTTT; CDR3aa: CASRDPGSTDTQYF
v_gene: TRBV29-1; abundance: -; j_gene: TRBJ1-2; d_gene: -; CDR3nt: TGCAGCGTTGAAGTGGCCGACTTTCGTTACACCTTC; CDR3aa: CSVEVADFRYTF
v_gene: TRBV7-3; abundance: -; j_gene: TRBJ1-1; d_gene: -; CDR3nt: TGTGCCAGCAGCCTCCCCGCCGGGGGTGAAGCTTTCTTT; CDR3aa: CASSLPAGGEAFF
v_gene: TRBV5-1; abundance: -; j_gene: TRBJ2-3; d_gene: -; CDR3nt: TGCGCCAGCAGCTTGACTTCTAGCACAGATACGCAGTATTTT; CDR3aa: CASSLTSSTDTQYF
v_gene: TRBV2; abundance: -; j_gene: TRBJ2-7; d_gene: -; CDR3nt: TGTGCCAGCAGTGAAGCCGCTTACGAGCAGTACTTC; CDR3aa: CASSEAAYEQYF
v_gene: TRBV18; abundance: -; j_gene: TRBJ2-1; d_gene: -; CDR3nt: TGTGCCAGCTCACCGTCGGGGTTCTCCTACAATGAGCAGTTCTTC; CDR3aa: CASSPSGFSYNEQFF
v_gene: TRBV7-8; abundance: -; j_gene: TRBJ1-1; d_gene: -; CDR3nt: TGTGCCAGCAGCTTAGTACAATTAAGCACTGAAGCTTTCTTT; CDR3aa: CASSLVQLSTEAFF
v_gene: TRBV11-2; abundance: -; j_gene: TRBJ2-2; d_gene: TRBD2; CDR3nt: TGTGCTGTTTGGGGACTAGCGGGCGCGAACACCGGGGAGCTGTTTTTT; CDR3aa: CAVWGLAGANTGELFF
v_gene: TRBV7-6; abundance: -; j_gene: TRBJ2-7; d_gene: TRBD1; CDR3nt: TGTGCCAGCAGCTTACCAGGGGGCGGGCAGTACTTC; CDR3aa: CASSLPGGGQYF
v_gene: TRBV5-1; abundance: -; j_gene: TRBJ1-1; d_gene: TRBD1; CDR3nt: TGCGCCAGCAGCTTGGCGACAGGGCTGTCTGAAGCTTTCTTT; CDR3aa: CASSLATGLSEAFF
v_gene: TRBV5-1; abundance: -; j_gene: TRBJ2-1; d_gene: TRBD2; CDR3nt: TGCGCCAGCAGCTGGGACTCTAGCGGGGGGGCCCAGTTCTTC; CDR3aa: CASSWDSSGGAQFF
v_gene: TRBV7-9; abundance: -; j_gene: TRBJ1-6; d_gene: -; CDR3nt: TGTGCCAGCAGCCCCGACGGAGGTAGTAATTCACCCCTCCACTTT; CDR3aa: CASSPDGGSNSPLHF
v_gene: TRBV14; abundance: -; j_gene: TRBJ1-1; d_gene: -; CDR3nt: TGTGCCAGCAGCCAAAACACTGAAGCTTTCTTT; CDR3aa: CASSQNTEAFF
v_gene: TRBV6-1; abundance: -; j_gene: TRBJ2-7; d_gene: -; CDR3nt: TGTGCCAGCAGTGAAGAGGGGGGACGGGGCGGGGACGAGCAGTACTTC; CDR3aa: CASSEEGGRGGDEQYF
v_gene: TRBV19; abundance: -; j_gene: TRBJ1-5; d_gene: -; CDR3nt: TGTGCCAGTAGCCTTCGGAGGGGGACAAATTTTTTGGACCAGCCCCAGCATTTT; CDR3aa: CASSLRRGTNFLDQPQHF
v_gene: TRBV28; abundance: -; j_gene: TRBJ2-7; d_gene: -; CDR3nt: TGTGCCAGCAGCGAGAGGGCCCTGGACAAGTACTTC; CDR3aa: CASSERALDKYF
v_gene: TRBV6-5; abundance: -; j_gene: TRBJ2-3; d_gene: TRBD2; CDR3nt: TGTGCCAGCAGTTACTACCTAGCGGGGGAAGGGGATACGCAGTATTTT; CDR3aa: CASSYYLAGEGDTQYF
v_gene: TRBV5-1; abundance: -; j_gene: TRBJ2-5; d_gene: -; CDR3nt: TGCGCCAGCAGCTTGGAGGTAGGGACGGAGACCCAGTACTTC; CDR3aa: CASSLEVGTETQYF
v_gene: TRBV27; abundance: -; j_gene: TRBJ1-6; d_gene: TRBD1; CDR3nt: TGTGCCAGCAGCCCGGGACAGTCACCCCTCCACTTT; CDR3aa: CASSPGQSPLHF
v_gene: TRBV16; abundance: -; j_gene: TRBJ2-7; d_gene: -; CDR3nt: TGTGCCAGCAGCCAATCGGCAGGGTCCTACGAGCAGTACTTC; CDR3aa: CASSQSAGSYEQYF
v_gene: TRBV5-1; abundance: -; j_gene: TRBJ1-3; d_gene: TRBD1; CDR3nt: TGCGCCAGCAGCTTGGAGGGGACAGCTGGAAACACCATATATTTT; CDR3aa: CASSLEGTAGNTIYF
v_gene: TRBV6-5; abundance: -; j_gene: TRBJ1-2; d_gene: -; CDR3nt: TGTGCCAGCAGTTACTCTGATCTGGATGGCTACACCTTC; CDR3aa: CASSYSDLDGYTF
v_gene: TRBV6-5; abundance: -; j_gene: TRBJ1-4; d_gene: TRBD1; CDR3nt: TGTGCCAGCAGTTTCGCCGGGACAGGGGGGTTCGAAAAACTGTTTTTT; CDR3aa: CASSFAGTGGFEKLFF
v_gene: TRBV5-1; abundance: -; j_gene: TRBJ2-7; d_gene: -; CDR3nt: TGCGCCAGCAAAACACAGGGAAACTCCTACGAGCAGTACTTC; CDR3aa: CASKTQGNSYEQYF
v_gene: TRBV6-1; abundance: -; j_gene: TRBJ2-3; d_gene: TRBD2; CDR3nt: TGTGCCAGCAATCGGGGGGGGGCCACAGATACGCAGTATTTT; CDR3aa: CASNRGGATDTQYF
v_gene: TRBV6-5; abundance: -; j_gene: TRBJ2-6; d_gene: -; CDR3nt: TGTGCCAGCAGGCTGGGATCTGGGGCCAACGTCCTGACTTTC; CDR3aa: CASRLGSGANVLTF
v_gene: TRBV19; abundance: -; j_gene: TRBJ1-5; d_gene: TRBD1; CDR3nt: TGTGCCAGTAACTTGGGGGGACAGGGGGCGCAAGGCAATCAGCCCCAGCATTTT; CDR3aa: CASNLGGQGAQGNQPQHF
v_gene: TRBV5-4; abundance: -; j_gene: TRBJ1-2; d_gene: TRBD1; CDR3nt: TGTGCCAGCAGACCCGGGGGACAGGGAAACTATGGCTACACCTTC; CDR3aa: CASRPGGQGNYGYTF
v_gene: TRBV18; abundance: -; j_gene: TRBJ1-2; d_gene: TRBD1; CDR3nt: TGTGCCAGCTCCCCGGGTGCAGGGGGCCTTTCTGGTGGCTACACCTTC; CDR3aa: CASSPGAGGLSGGYTF
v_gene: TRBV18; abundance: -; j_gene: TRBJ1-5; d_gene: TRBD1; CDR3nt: TGTGCCAGCTCACTACAGGGGGCATATCAGCCCCAGCATTTT; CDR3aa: CASSLQGAYQPQHF
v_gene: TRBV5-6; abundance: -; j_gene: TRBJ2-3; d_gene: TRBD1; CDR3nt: TGTGCCAGCAGCTTGCTCCGGGACAGGTCAGCAGATACGCAGTATTTT; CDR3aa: CASSLLRDRSADTQYF
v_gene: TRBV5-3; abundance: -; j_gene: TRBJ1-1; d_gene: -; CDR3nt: TGTGCCAGAAGCAAACCTCAGGACCCCGTCCCCGAAGCTTTCTTT; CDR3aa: CARSKPQDPVPEAFF
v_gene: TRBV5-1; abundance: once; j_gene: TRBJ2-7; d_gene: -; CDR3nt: TGCGCCAGCAGCTTGGACGGGTACGAGCAGTACTTC; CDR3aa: CASSLDGYEQYF
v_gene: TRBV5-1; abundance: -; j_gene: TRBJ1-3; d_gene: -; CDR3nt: TGCGCCAGCAGCTTGGAGGGGTACGGAAACACCATATATTTT; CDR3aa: CASSLEGYGNTIYF
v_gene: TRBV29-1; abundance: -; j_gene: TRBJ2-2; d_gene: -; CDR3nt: TGCAGCGTTGAAGATCAAGTCGGGGAGCTGTTTTTT; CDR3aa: CSVEDQVGELFF